Below are 12 T cell receptor beta chains sequenced from a single sample in a study of tumor-infiltrating lymphocytes in primary liver carcinoma. Co-extraction yielded RNA and DNA from around 20-30 mg of unsorted bulk tissue. With a constant-region primer, TCR beta cDNA was made from 450 to 550 ng of total RNA. Libraries of TCR beta came from three nested multiplex PCR rounds with slightly modified ARM-PCR. Rounds one and two of PCR, each of 10 cycles, were primed with TRBV1-TRBV30 forward primers and a C-beta reverse primer. TCRdb processed the multiplex PCR reads anew with MiXCR; each CDR3 protein has one entry. The sample includes roughly 200,000 distinct CDR3 sequences, roughly 80% of them seen just once. Input material: tumor tissue from primary liver carcinoma. The source is a man aged 40-49 years with primary liver carcinoma and hepatitis B virus infection.

The chain carries TRBV6-1 and TRBJ2-2; 11 positions agree with TRBD1. Trimming cost V 10 bases and J 7 bases; bases outside gene matches: 11. The CDR3 is 15 residues long. Germline V gives CDR1 MNHNS, CDR2 SASEGT. CDR3 protein: CAIRTGTGGSGELFF. DNA for the CDR3: TGTGCCATCCGGACCGGGACAGGGGGAAGCGGGGAGCTGTTTTTT.

As to this clonotype: The junction and the germline gene differ at one end; a read error may be behind it. V gene TRBV29-1 combines with J gene TRBJ1-2, with D hard to call. This CDR3 has 13 residues. Germline V gives CDR1 SQVTM, CDR2 ANQGSEA. CDR3 DNA sequence: TGCAGCGTTGGGCCTAATACGGGGTTTGGCTACACTTTC. Translated: CSVGPNTGFGYTF.

This chain links TRBV11-2 with TRBJ2-3; TRBD2 is a possible D gene (6 bases). Germline V lookup: CDR1 SGHAT, CDR2 FQNNGV. Trimming shortened V by 5 bases and J by 13 bases, and 25 bases separated the two germline ends. This CDR3 spans 15 amino acids. CDR3 loop: CASSDIGRFTDTEYF. CDR3 in DNA: TGTGCCAGCAGCGATATCGGGAGATTTACAGATACAGAGTATTTT.

This chain links TRBV6-6 with TRBJ2-3; 12 bases are a match to TRBD2. In germline, CDR1 is MNHNY, CDR2 SVGAGI (reference sequence). The CDR3 runs to 15 residues. The CDR3 region is CACSLTSGSADTQYF. The CDR3 nucleotides are TGTGCTTGCAGTTTGACTAGCGGGAGTGCAGATACGCAGTATTTT.

This clonotype was counted once. A junction end diverges from the germline sequence, so it may reflect a read error. The genes are TRBV29-1 and TRBJ1-4, with D unclear. Germline V gene sequence: CDR1 SQVTM, CDR2 ANQGSEA. The CDR3 is made up of 12 amino acids. The CDR3 DNA follows: TGCAGCGTTCTGTCCGATCTTGGAAAACTTTTTTTT. Amino acid sequence: CSVLSDLGKLFF.

Details on this clonotype: One end of the junction fails to match germline, which may point to a read error. V and J are TRBV6-1 and TRBJ1-3; D is ambiguous. The CDR3 is 11 amino acids. Germline lookup yields CDR1 MNHNS and CDR2 SASEGT. CDR3 DNA: TGTGCCAGCACCGTTGGAAACATCATATATTTT. Protein product: CASTVGNIIYF.

The V and J genes are TRBV12-3 or TRBV12-4 and TRBJ1-1; D unresolved. V shed 7 bases and J shed 1 base, with 13 bases lying between them. The CDR3 sequence is 14 residues long. The CDR3 sequence: CASNSSEANTEAFF. CDR3 DNA sequence: TGTGCCAGCAACTCTTCAGAAGCGAACACTGAAGCTTTCTTT.

The rearrangement joins TRBV28 to TRBJ2-3; tentatively, D is TRBD1 (5 bases). Germline lookup yields CDR1 MDHEN and CDR2 SYDVKM. The CDR3 runs to 16 residues. Trimming pared 3 bases from V and 4 bases from J, leaving 17 bases between. The CDR3 DNA reads TGTGCCAGCAGTTTTGGGGCCATAGGGCGCGCAGATACGCAGTATTTT. It specifies CASSFGAIGRADTQYF.

On this clonotype itself: A read error is possible here, since a much larger clone lies one base away. The J gene is TRBJ2-2, the V gene TRBV7-8, with a possible D match to TRBD1 (6 bases). Germline-derived CDR1 and CDR2 are SGHVS and FQNEAQ. The CDR3 contains 14 residues. DNA of the CDR3: TGTGCCAGCAGCTTAGAATTGGGGGCCGGGGAGCCGTTTTTT. This gives the protein CASSLELGAGEPFF.

This clonotype was counted once. At one end the junction does not follow the germline gene, possibly because of a read error. The CDR3 reads CANSPPPISGFSSYNEQFF. DNA for the CDR3: TGTGCCAACAGCCCTCCCCCTATTAGCGGGTTTAGCTCCTACAATGAGCAGTTCTTC. The chain is built from TRBV11-3 and TRBJ2-1; TRBD2 agrees at 7 bases. The CDR3 runs to 19 residues. From germline, CDR1 is SGHNT and CDR2 YENEEA.

The chain carries TRBV6-5 and TRBJ2-5; D may correspond to TRBD1 or TRBD2 (5 bases each). CDR3 length: 14 residues. Per the germline V gene, CDR1 is MNHEY and CDR2 is SVGAGI. Trimming pared 6 bases from V and 3 bases from J, leaving 14 bases between. The CDR3 DNA reads TGTGCCAGCAGCCAACAGGTGCGGGAAGAGACCCAGTACTTC. Translating it yields CASSQQVREETQYF.

This clonotype was seen ten or more times. The chain is built from TRBV30 and TRBJ1-6; TRBD1 might be the D (6 bases). CDR3 length: 13 residues. V was trimmed by 4 bases and J by 9 bases, leaving 13 bases between them. Germline values: CDR1 GTSNPN, CDR2 SVGIG (reference sequence). In DNA form, the CDR3 reads TGTGCCTGGACCGGGACAAGCGGTTCACCCCTCCACTTT. Translating gives CAWTGTSGSPLHF.